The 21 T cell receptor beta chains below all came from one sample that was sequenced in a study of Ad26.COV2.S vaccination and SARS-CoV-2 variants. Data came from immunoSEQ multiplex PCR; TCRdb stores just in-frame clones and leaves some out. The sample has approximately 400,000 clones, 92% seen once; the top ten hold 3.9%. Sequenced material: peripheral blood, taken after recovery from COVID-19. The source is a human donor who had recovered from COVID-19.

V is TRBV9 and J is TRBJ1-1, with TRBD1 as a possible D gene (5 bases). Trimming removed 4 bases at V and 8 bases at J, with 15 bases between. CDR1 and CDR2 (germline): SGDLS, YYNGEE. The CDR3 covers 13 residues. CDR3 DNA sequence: TGTGCCAGCAGCCCCCGGACGGGGCACGAAGCTTTCTTT. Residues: CASSPRTGHEAFF. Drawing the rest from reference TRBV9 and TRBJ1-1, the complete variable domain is DSGVTQTPKHLITATGQRVTLRCSPRSGDLSVYWYQQSLDQGLQFLIQYYNGEERAKGNILERFSAQQFPDLHSELNLSSLELGDSALYFCASSPRTGHEAFFGQGTRLTVV.

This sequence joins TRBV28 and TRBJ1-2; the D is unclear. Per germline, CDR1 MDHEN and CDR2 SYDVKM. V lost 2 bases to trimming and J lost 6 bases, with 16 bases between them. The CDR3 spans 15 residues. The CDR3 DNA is TGTGCCAGCAGTTTACGGCCCTCGGACGGAGATGGCTACACCTTC. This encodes CASSLRPSDGDGYTF.

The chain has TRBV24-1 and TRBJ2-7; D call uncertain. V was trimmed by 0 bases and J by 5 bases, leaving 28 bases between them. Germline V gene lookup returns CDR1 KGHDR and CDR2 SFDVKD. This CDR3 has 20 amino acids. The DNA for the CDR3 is TGTGCCACCAGTGATTTGCAATGTCCTTGCGCGACACACCCTAAGGACGAGCAGTACTTC. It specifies CATSDLQCPCATHPKDEQYF.

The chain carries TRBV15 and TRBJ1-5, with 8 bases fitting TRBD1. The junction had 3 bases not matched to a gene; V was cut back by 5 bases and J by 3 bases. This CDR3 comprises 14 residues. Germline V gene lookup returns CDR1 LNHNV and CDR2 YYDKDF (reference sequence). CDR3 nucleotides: TGTGCCACCAGCCGGACAGGGAACAATCAGCCCCAGCATTTT. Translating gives CATSRTGNNQPQHF.

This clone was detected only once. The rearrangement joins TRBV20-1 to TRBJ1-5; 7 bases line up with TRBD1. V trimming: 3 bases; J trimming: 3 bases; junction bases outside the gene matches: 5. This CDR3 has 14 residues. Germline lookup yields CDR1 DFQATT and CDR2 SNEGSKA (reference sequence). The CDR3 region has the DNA TGCAGTGCTAGTTCAGGGGGGGTCAATCAGCCCCAGCATTTT. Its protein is CSASSGGVNQPQHF.

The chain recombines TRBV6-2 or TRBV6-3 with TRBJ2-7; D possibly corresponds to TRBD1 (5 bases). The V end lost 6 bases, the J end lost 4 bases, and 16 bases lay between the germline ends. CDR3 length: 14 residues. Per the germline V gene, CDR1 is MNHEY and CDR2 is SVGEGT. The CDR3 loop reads CASSSIYQGYEQYF. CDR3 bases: TGTGCCAGCAGCTCAATTTACCAGGGTTACGAGCAGTACTTC.

In DNA form, the CDR3 reads TGTGCCAGCAGCTCCACCGTGCAGCCCCAGCATTTT. Encoded protein: CASSSTVQPQHF. The rearrangement joins TRBV12-3 or TRBV12-4 to TRBJ1-5, with no clear D. The CDR3 loop spans 12 amino acids. Trimming removed 6 bases at V and 7 bases at J, with 10 bases between.

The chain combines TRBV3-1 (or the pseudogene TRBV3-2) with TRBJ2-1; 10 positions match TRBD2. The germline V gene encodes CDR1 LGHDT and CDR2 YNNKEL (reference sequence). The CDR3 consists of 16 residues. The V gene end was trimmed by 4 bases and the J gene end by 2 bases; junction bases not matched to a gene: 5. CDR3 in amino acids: CASSPRLAGPYNEQFF. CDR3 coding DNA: TGTGCCAGCAGCCCTCGACTAGCGGGCCCCTACAATGAGCAGTTCTTC.

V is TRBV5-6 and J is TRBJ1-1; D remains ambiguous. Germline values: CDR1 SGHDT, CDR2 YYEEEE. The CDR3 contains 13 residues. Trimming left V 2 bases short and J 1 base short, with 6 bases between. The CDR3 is CASSFLPNTEAFF. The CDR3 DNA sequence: TGTGCCAGCAGCTTTCTACCGAACACTGAAGCTTTCTTT.

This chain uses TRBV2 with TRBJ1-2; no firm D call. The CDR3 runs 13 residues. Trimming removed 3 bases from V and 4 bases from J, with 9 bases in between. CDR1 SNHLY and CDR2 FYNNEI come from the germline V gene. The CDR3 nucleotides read TGTGCCAGCAGTGAGGCCGGGAGCTATGGCTACACCTTC. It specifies CASSEAGSYGYTF.

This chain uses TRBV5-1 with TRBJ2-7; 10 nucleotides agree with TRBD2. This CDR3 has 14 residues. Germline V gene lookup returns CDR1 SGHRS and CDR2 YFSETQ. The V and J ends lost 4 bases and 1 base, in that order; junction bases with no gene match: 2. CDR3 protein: CASSNSGGSYEQYF. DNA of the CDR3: TGCGCCAGCAGCAATAGCGGGGGGTCCTACGAGCAGTACTTC.

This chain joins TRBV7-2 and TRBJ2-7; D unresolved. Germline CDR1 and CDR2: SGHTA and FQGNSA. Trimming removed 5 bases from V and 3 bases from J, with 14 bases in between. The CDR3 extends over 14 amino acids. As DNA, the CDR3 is TGTGCCAGCAGCCCAGAAGGATTCTTCTACGAGCAGTACTTC. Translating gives CASSPEGFFYEQYF.

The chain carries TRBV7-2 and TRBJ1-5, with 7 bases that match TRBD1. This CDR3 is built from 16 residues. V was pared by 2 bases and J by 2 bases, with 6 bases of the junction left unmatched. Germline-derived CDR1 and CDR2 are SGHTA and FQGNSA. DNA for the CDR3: TGTGCCAGCAGCTTATCAACAGGGGATGGCAATCAGCCCCAGCATTTT. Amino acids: CASSLSTGDGNQPQHF.

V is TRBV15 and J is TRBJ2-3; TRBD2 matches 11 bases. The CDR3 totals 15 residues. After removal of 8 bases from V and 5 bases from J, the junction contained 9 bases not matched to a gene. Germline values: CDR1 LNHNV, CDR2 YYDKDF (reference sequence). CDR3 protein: CATFLAGGPLDTQYF. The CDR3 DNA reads TGTGCCACCTTCCTAGCGGGGGGCCCCTTAGATACGCAGTATTTT. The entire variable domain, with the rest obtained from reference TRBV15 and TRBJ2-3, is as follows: DAMVIQNPRYQVTQFGKPVTLSCSQTLNHNVMYWYQQKSSQAPKLLFHYYDKDFNNEADTPDNFQSRRPNTSFCFLDIRSPGLGDTAMYLCATFLAGGPLDTQYFGPGTRLTVL.

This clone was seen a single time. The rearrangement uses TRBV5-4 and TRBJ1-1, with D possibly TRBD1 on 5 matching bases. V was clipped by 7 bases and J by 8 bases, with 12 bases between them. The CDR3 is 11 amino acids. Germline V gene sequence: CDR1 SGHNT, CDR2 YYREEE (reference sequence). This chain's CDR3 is CASGKGAEAFF. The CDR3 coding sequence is TGTGCCAGCGGAAAAGGGGCCGAAGCTTTCTTT.

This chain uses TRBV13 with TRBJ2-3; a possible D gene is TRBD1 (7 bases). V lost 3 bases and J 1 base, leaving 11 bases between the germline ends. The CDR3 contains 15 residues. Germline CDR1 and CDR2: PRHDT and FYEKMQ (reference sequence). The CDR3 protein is CASSFGGTGTDTQYF. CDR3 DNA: TGTGCCAGCAGCTTTGGGGGGACAGGCACAGATACGCAGTATTTT.

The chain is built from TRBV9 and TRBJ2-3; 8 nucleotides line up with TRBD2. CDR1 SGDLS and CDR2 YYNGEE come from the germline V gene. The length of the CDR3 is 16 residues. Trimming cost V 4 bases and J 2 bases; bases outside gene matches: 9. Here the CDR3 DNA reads TGTGCCAGCAGCCCGTACGTCGGGGGGGACACAGATACGCAGTATTTT. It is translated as CASSPYVGGDTDTQYF.

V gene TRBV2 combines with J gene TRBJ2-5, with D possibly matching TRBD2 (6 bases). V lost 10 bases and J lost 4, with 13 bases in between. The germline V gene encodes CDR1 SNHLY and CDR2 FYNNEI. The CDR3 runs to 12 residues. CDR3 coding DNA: TGTGCCACCCGGAGGGGAACAGAGACCCAGTACTTC. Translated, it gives CATRRGTETQYF.

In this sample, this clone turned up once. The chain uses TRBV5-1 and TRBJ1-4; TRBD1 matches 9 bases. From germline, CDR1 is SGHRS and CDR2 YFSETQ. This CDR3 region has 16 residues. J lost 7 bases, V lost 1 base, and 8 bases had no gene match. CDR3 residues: CASSLYPGTGTEKLFF. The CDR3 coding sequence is TGCGCCAGCAGCTTGTACCCCGGGACAGGGACTGAAAAACTGTTTTTT.

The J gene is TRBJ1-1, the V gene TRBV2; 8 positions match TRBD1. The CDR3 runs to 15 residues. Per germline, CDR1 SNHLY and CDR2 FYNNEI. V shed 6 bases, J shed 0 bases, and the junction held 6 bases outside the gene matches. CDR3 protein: CASSPTGALNTEAFF. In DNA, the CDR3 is TGTGCCAGCAGCCCGACAGGGGCGTTGAACACTGAAGCTTTCTTT.

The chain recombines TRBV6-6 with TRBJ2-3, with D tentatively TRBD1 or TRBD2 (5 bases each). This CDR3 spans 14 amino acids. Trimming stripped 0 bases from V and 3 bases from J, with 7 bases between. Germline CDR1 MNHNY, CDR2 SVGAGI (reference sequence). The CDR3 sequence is CASSYSGVTDTQYF. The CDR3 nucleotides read TGTGCCAGCAGTTACTCGGGGGTAACAGATACGCAGTATTTT.